Presented here are 14 T cell receptor beta chains from one specimen sequenced in a study of CD8+ T cells in alopecia areata. The authors extracted RNA and reverse transcribed it into cDNA as the sequencing template. Assay: immunoSEQ multiplex PCR; the TCRdb copy retains only in-frame clones and omits some. The profile covers more than 90,000 clones, none occurring a single time. What was sequenced was lesional skin. Receptor source: a C3H/HeJ mouse with alopecia areata. The strain is characterized by the MHC haplotype H2-k.

In this sample, this clone turned up a few times. Any gene name here is a mouse gene name. The read ends 4 residues early relative to the CDR3; the germline J gene fills the gap. The sample contains more than one DNA sequence encoding this CDR3. This sequence joins TRBV13-3 and TRBJ2-1; 9 nucleotides line up with TRBD2. Looked up from germline, CDR1 is NNHDY and CDR2 is SYVADS. The CDR3 consists of 13 residues. V lost 7 bases, J lost 4 bases, and 3 bases stayed unmatched. CDR3 sequence reads: CASRLGVYAEQFF. The part of the CDR3 DNA that was read is TGTGCCAGCCGACTGGGGGTTTATGCT.

In its sample, this clone was seen many times. Genes here carry mouse names. The read comes to an end 4 residues before the CDR3 does, leaving the germline J gene to fill in the end. The chain combines TRBV13-3 with TRBJ2-7; D possibly corresponds to TRBD2 (5 bases). The CDR3 runs 15 residues. Trimming removed 0 bases at V and 1 base at J, with 11 bases between. From germline, CDR1 is NNHDY and CDR2 SYVADS. This CDR3 is CASSDVGRMSYEQYF. The sequenced part of the CDR3 DNA is TGTGCCAGCAGTGATGTGGGGAGGATGTCCTAT.

This clone has only a few counts. TCRdb lists a protein that is different at residue 12 from the translated DNA; the protein given here uses the DNA translation. Mouse gene names apply. The read ends 3 residues early relative to the CDR3; the germline J gene fills the gap. This rearrangement joins TRBV19 to TRBJ1-6, with TRBD1 matching 7 bases. TRBJ1-6 is classed as an ORF, of uncertain function. The V gene's germline CDR1 is FNHDT and CDR2 SITEND (reference sequence). The ends lost 4 bases at V and 1 base at J; junction bases unmatched: 2. The CDR3 consists of 15 residues. The DNA read from the CDR3 is TGTGCCAGCAGTGCGGGACAGTCCTATAATTCGCCC. Protein: CASSAGQSYNSP. The full-length CDR3 reads as CASSAGQSYNSPLYF.

This clone has a handful of counts. Each gene name is a mouse one. Read coverage stops 4 residues before the CDR3 terminus; the germline J gene supplies the remainder. The chain combines TRBV1 with TRBJ2-5; 8 positions agree with TRBD2. The CDR3 covers 16 residues. The V and J ends lost 5 bases and 2 bases, in that order; junction bases with no gene match: 9. The germline V gene encodes CDR1 NSQYPW and CDR2 LRSPGD (reference sequence). The covered CDR3 bases are TGCACCTGCAGTCCACATCTGCTGGGGGGCCAAGAC. Translating it yields CTCSPHLLGGQD. The CDR3 in its entirety is CTCSPHLLGGQDTQYF.

This clone was seen more than once but under ten times. Genes and germline come from the mouse. The missing CDR3 end, 4 residues past where the read stops, is filled in from the germline J gene. The V and J genes are TRBV13-3 and TRBJ2-3; possible D gene TRBD1, 6 bases. V shed 7 bases and J shed 0 bases, with 12 bases lying between them. Germline V gene sequence: CDR1 NNHDY, CDR2 SYVADS. The CDR3 spans 14 residues. CDR3: CASRDNPSAETLYF. The part of the CDR3 DNA that was read is TGTGCCAGCCGGGACAATCCTAGTGCAGAA.

Notes on this clone: TCRdb and the translated DNA give different amino acids at residue 12; the protein presented here is the one translated from the DNA. The gene names here belong to mouse. The CDR3 extends 3 residues past the end of the read, so its final part is completed from the germline J gene. V usage is TRBV1 and J usage is TRBJ1-3; a possible D gene is TRBD1 (6 bases). The CDR3 is made up of 15 amino acids. Germline lookup yields CDR1 NSQYPW and CDR2 LRSPGD (reference sequence). Deletions cut 4 bases from V and 0 bases from J, with 10 bases between. The sequenced part of the CDR3 DNA is TGCACCTGCAGTGTCGGGACATCTTCTGGAAATACG. Its protein product is CTCSVGTSSGNT. The full CDR3 protein reads CTCSVGTSSGNTLYF.

This clone appeared a few times. The genes are named according to mouse. The sequenced fragment ends 4 residues before the CDR3 boundary, so the rest is inferred from the germline J gene. The chain links TRBV19 to TRBJ2-1; 10 bases agree with TRBD2. Germline V gene data show CDR1 as FNHDT and CDR2 as SITEND (reference sequence). The CDR3 runs to 15 residues. CDR3 DNA (partial): TGTGCCAGCAGTATGAACTGGGGGGGTGGGGCT. Encoded protein: CASSMNWGGGA. The complete CDR3 reads CASSMNWGGGAEQFF.

The sample holds a few counts of this clone. Gene names and germline refer to mouse. Sequencing ends 4 residues short of the CDR3 end; the germline J gene provides the rest. Other DNA sequences in the same sample also yield this CDR3. This chain joins TRBV31 and TRBJ2-7; 13 bases are a match to TRBD2. The CDR3 contains 14 residues. Looked up from germline, CDR1 is GKSSPN and CDR2 is SITVG. The CDR3 bases that were read are TGTGCCTGGAGTCTCGGGACTGGGGGGGAT. Translation: CAWSLGTGGD. The whole CDR3 is CAWSLGTGGDEQYF.

This clone was detected only a few times. The genes are named according to mouse. The sequenced fragment ends 4 residues before the CDR3 boundary, so the rest is inferred from the germline J gene. V gene TRBV13-3 combines with J gene TRBJ2-5; the D gene is possibly TRBD1 (6 bases). There are 13 residues in the CDR3. Trimming took off 4 bases at V and 2 bases at J, with 8 bases between the two ends. Germline V gives CDR1 NNHDY, CDR2 SYVADS. This chain's CDR3 is CASSTGFQDTQYF. The DNA read from the CDR3 is TGTGCCAGCAGTACAGGGTTCCAAGAC.

This clone was counted at least ten times. Gene labels here are mouse ones. CDR3 residues: CASTDRTGGFAETLYF. CDR3 DNA (partial): TGTGCCAGCACCGATCGGACTGGGGGGTTTGCAGAA. V gene TRBV13-3 combines with J gene TRBJ2-3, with TRBD2 matching 11 bases. The DNA ends 4 residues before the CDR3 does, and the rest of the CDR3 is filled in from the germline J gene. V was pared by 6 bases and J by 2 bases, with 8 bases of the junction left unmatched. Germline CDR1 reads NNHDY; CDR2 reads SYVADS. The CDR3 runs 16 residues.

This clone was observed at least ten times. All gene names here are mouse names. The DNA ends 4 residues before the CDR3 does, and the rest of the CDR3 is filled in from the germline J gene. V and J are TRBV19 and TRBJ1-4, with D uncertain. Germline V CDR1 and CDR2: FNHDT, SITEND (reference sequence). This CDR3 is built from 13 residues. Trimming shortened V by 1 base and J by 4 bases, and 5 bases separated the two germline ends. The sequenced CDR3 bases are TGTGCCAGCAGTATACAGGTCAACGAA. Translated, it gives CASSIQVNE. The whole CDR3 sequence reads CASSIQVNERLFF.

Comments on this clone: The gene names given are mouse names. The sequenced fragment ends 4 residues before the CDR3 boundary, so the rest is inferred from the germline J gene. This chain links TRBV13-3 with TRBJ1-4, with 7 bases matching TRBD1. The length of the CDR3 is 15 residues. Germline CDR1 and CDR2: NNHDY and SYVADS. V gave up 1 base and J gave up 6 bases; unmatched junction bases: 6. CDR3 residues: CASSDYDRVHERLFF. CDR3 DNA (partial): TGTGCCAGCAGTGATTACGACAGGGTTCACGAA.

In its sample, this clone was seen many times. The germline and genes are mouse ones. The read comes to an end 4 residues before the CDR3 does, leaving the germline J gene to fill in the end. The chain recombines TRBV1 with TRBJ2-1, with 9 bases lining up with TRBD1. CDR1 is NSQYPW and CDR2 is LRSPGD in the germline V gene (reference sequence). The CDR3 spans 13 residues. The CDR3 sequence: CTCSGQGGAEQFF. Incomplete CDR3 DNA: TGCACCTGCAGTGGACAGGGGGGGGCT.

Concerning this clone itself: Gene names are the mouse ones. The read stops 4 residues short of the end of the CDR3; the missing end is completed from the germline J gene. The rearrangement joins TRBV13-3 to TRBJ2-7, with D maybe TRBD2 (6 bases). The V and J ends lost 2 bases and 3 bases respectively, with 12 bases between them. Germline CDR1 and CDR2: NNHDY and SYVADS. The CDR3 totals 14 residues. The sequenced CDR3 bases are TGTGCCAGCAGTGAAACGACTGGAGACTAT. Protein sequence: CASSETTGDY. The entire CDR3 is CASSETTGDYEQYF.